Given below is one T cell receptor beta chain in context. What it binds is not known. The data belong to a study of T-cell memory formation after mild COVID-19. Study observations and caveats: CD8+ contracting clones occupied EMRA, while CD4+ ones occupied mainly CM and EM. CD4/CD8 balance held among clones contracting day 15 to 85, and later expanders leaned CD4+.

CDR3 size: 12 residues. CDR1 is SSHAT, CDR2 FNYEAQ, per germline (reference sequence). Trimming cost V 5 bases and J 7 bases, with 10 bases left between them. After 5'RACE with constant-segment primers, TCR alpha and TCR beta cDNA libraries carrying sample barcodes and UMIs were obtained. Each CDR3 protein is one row after TCRdb ran MiXCR on the 5' RACE reads. The sample includes around 410,000 distinct CDR3 sequences, 23% of them seen just once. The TCR was taken from an adult woman who had mild COVID-19 (a few samples of this study predate the infection). Cell type and time point are not known. The chain recombines TRBV7-7 with TRBJ2-3; D gene unclear. Material: PBMCs or a T cell subset sorted from them (not recorded which). The CDR3 region has the DNA TGTGCCAGCAGCCCCGACTTGTATACGCAGTATTTT. Its translation is CASSPDLYTQYF.